These 13 T cell receptor beta chains originate from one sample sequenced in a study of blood T cells in healthy people across ages. Next came a second PCR, run for about 7 to 12 cycles, which used a sample-barcoded 5' primer along with a J-beta primer mix. TCRdb processed the 5' RACE reads anew with MiXCR; each CDR3 protein has one entry. This table has some 640,000 distinct CDR3 sequences, under 30% appearing once. Sequenced: blood. The receptors derive from a woman of 80 years or more in good health.

Points on this clonotype: A clone one base away is much larger, so this may be a read error. V gene TRBV7-3 combines with J gene TRBJ1-2, with a possible D match to TRBD1 (5 bases). Germline V lookup: CDR1 SGHTA, CDR2 FQGTGA. Trimming stripped 6 bases from V and 8 bases from J, with 16 bases between. This CDR3 is built from 13 residues. CDR3 in amino acids: CASSKGLGQGYTF. The CDR3 DNA reads TGTGCCAGCAGTAAGGGGCTCGGGCAGGGCTACACCTTC.

Concerning this clonotype: A single base separates this from a much larger clone, so it may be a read error. The chain carries TRBV12-3 or TRBV12-4 and TRBJ2-3, with D maybe TRBD2 (5 bases). The CDR3 has 16 amino acids. The CDR3 DNA reads as TGTGCCAGCACCTCACTGCTAGCTTCAAGGGCAGATGCGCAGTATTTT. This gives the protein CASTSLLASRADAQYF.

Remarks on this clonotype: An end of the junction does not agree with germline; a read error may underlie this. The chain uses TRBV5-1 and TRBJ1-1, with a possible D match to TRBD1 (5 bases). CDR1 is SGHRS and CDR2 is YFSETQ in the germline V gene. CDR3 length equals 13 residues. In DNA, the CDR3 is TGCGCCAGCAGGTTGGAGATGACAGTAGAAGCTTTCTTT. Translation gives CASRLEMTVEAFF. Based on the CDR3 plus reference TRBV5-1 and TRBJ1-1, the full variable domain is KAGVTQTPRYLIKTRGQQVTLSCSPISGHRSVSWYQQTPGQGLQFLFEYFSETQRNKGNFPGRFSGRQFSNSRSEMNVSTLELGDSALYLCASRLEMTVEAFFGQGTRLTVV.

In this sample, this clonotype turned up many times. This sequence joins TRBV10-3 and TRBJ1-1; weak D call: TRBD1 (5 bases). Germline CDR1 ENHRY, CDR2 SYGVKD. This CDR3 is built from 14 residues. Trimming cost V 7 bases and J 0 bases, with 12 bases left between them. The CDR3 spells CAIKDSPLNTEAFF. CDR3 bases: TGTGCCATCAAAGACAGTCCTCTGAACACTGAAGCTTTCTTT.

Concerning this clonotype: Just one base apart from a much larger clone, this may be a read error. The rearrangement uses TRBV7-9 and TRBJ2-3, with a possible D match to TRBD2 (6 bases). Germline lookup yields CDR1 SEHNR and CDR2 FQNEAQ (reference sequence). The CDR3 has 14 residues. The CDR3 here is CASSLDYGGDTEYF. The DNA for the CDR3 is TGTGCCAGCAGCCTAGATTACGGGGGAGATACGGAGTATTTT.

The chain uses TRBV20-1 and TRBJ1-2; tentatively, D is TRBD1 (5 bases). Germline V lookup: CDR1 DFQATT, CDR2 SNEGSKA (reference sequence). The CDR3 has 16 amino acids. V was trimmed by 3 bases and J by 1 base, leaving 18 bases between them. The CDR3 reads CSASLSYRDFNYGYTF. The CDR3 DNA reads as TGCAGTGCTAGTCTCTCCTACCGGGACTTTAACTATGGCTACACCTTC.

This clonotype was recorded at least ten times. The CDR3 DNA is TGCAGTGCTAGAGATCCCCGGGTGGCTAACAATGAGCAGTTCTTC. It yields the protein CSARDPRVANNEQFF. The chain uses TRBV20-1 and TRBJ2-1, with D unclear. V shed 0 bases and J shed 5 bases, with 14 bases lying between them. Per germline, CDR1 DFQATT and CDR2 SNEGSKA (reference sequence). The CDR3 loop spans 15 amino acids.

This clonotype was counted ten times or more. The chain is built from TRBV6-1 and TRBJ1-6; no firm D call. V was clipped by 7 bases and J by 3 bases, with 10 bases between them. This CDR3 comprises 14 residues. CDR1 is MNHNS, CDR2 SASEGT, per germline. Here the CDR3 DNA reads TGTGCCAGCACCCCGGGTTACTATAATTCACCCCTCCACTTT. It specifies CASTPGYYNSPLHF.

A few counts support this clonotype. A read error may explain this, as a much larger clone is one base away. DNA for the CDR3: TGTGCCAGCAGCCAACGACGGGGACAAGAGACCCAGTTCTTC. Translated: CASSQRRGQETQFF. This chain links TRBV3-1 with TRBJ2-1, with D tentatively TRBD1 (6 bases). V gave up 2 bases and J gave up 13 bases, with 18 bases separating them. The CDR3 runs to 14 residues. Germline CDR1 is LGHDT and CDR2 is YNNKEL (reference sequence).

This clonotype was observed a handful of times. This may come from a read error, since a much larger clone is one base off. The V gene is TRBV20-1, the J gene TRBJ2-1, with a weak D call TRBD2 (5 bases). Looked up from germline, CDR1 is DFQATT and CDR2 is SNEGSKA (reference sequence). The CDR3 contains 13 residues. The germline V and J ends were trimmed by 8 bases and 7 bases, with 18 bases remaining between them. CDR3 sequence (DNA): TGCAGTCCAAAATCGGGGTTGGGGAATGAGCAGTTCTTC. Its translation: CSPKSGLGNEQFF.

In regard to this clonotype: A much larger clone is a single base away; this may be a read error. The J gene is TRBJ2-5, the V gene TRBV6-6; D gene ambiguous. Germline V gives CDR1 MNHNY, CDR2 SVGAGI (reference sequence). The CDR3 is 14 residues long. CDR3 sequence reads: CASGYGRLQETQYF. DNA of the CDR3: TGTGCCAGCGGTTACGGACGGCTACAAGAGACCCAGTACTTC.

In its sample, this clonotype was seen many times. The genes are TRBV2 and TRBJ2-5; the match to TRBD2 covers 12 bases. Trimming took 3 bases from V and 5 from J; bases not matched to a gene: 7. The CDR3 has 16 amino acids. Germline CDR1 SNHLY, CDR2 FYNNEI. CDR3 DNA: TGTGCCAGCAGTGAGGCTAGCGGGGGGGCAAGGGAGACCCAGTACTTC. Amino acids: CASSEASGGARETQYF.

This clonotype was found many times. V usage is TRBV11-2 and J usage is TRBJ1-4; D call uncertain. Trimming took off 0 bases at V and 5 bases at J, with 10 bases between the two ends. This CDR3 contains 15 residues. Per the germline V gene, CDR1 is SGHAT and CDR2 is FQNNGV. The CDR3 reads CASSLDGGRNEKLFF. DNA of the CDR3: TGTGCCAGCAGCTTAGATGGAGGGCGGAATGAAAAACTGTTTTTT. The whole variable domain, filled in from reference TRBV11-2 and TRBJ1-4, reads EAGVAQSPRYKIIEKRQSVAFWCNPISGHATLYWYQQILGQGPKLLIQFQNNGVVDDSQLPKDRFSAERLKGVDSTLKIQPAKLEDSAVYLCASSLDGGRNEKLFFGSGTQLSVL.